The clone carrying this T cell receptor (beta chain) was detected only a few times. As yet, its antigen is unknown. The CDR3 consists of 16 residues. The V gene lost 5 bases and the J gene lost 2 bases, with 17 bases spanning the gap. Germline V gene lookup returns CDR1 SGHNT and CDR2 YYREEE (reference sequence). This entry is derived from a study of beta chain features in type 1 diabetes. Sequencing targeted expressed TCRB transcripts, as all isolated RNA had been reverse transcribed. The table came from immunoSEQ multiplex PCR; TCRdb's copy has only in-frame clones and leaves some out. The sample comprises approximately 40,000 clones, approximately 53% of which are singletons, and around 0.25% rests with the top ten. CD45RO/CCR7/CD25/CD127/CD95/CD27 staining was used to isolate CD4+ naive, central memory, regulatory and stem cell-like memory cells by sorting. Findings and caveats of the study: Diminished insertions and augmented deletions at VDJ junctions characterized type 1 diabetes patients. Moderate but significant shortening of TCRB CDR3s was recorded in all four CD4+ subsets from Type 1 diabetes patients.

The receptor was isolated from a young woman in good health. The sample consisted of stem cell memory CD4+ T cells from blood. The chain combines TRBV5-4 with TRBJ2-1; D uncertain. This chain's CDR3 is CASRRVSESTYNEQFF. The CDR3 DNA sequence: TGTGCCAGCAGACGCGTGAGCGAGAGCACCTACAATGAGCAGTTCTTC.